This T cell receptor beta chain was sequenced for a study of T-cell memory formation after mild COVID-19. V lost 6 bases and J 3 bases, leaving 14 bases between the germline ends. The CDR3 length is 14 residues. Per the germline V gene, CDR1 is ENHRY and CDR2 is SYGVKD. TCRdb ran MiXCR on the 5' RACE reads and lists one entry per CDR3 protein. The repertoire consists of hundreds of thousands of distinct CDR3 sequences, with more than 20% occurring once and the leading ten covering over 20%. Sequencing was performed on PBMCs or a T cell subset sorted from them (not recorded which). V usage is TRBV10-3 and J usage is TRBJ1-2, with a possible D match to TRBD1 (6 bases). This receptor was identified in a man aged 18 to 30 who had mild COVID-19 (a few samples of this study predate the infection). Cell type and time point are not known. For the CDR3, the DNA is TGTGCCATCAGCGGGACACAGGGTGACTATGGCTACACCTTC. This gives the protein CAISGTQGDYGYTF.